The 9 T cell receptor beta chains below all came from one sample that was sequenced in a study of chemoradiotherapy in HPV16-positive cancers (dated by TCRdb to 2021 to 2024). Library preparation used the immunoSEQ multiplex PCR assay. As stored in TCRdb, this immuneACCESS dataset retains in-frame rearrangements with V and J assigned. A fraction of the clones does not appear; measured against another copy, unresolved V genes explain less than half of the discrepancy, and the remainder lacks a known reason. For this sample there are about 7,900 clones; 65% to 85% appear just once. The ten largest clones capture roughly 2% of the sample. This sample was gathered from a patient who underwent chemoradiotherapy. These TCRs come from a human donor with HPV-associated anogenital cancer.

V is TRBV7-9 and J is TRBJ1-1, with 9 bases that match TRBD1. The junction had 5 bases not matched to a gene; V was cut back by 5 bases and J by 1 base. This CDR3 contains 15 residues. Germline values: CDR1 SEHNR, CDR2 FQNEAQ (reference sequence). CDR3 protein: CASSERDRANTEAFF. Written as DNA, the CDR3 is TGTGCCAGCAGCGAAAGGGACAGGGCGAACACTGAAGCTTTCTTT.

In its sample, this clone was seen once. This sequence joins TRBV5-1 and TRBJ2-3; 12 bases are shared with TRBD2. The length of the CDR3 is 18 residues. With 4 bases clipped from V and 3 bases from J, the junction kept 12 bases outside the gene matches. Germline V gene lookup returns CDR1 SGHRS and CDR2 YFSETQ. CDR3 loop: CASSPGRLAGGLTDTQYF. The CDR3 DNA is TGCGCCAGCAGCCCGGGTCGGCTAGCGGGGGGGCTTACAGATACGCAGTATTTT.

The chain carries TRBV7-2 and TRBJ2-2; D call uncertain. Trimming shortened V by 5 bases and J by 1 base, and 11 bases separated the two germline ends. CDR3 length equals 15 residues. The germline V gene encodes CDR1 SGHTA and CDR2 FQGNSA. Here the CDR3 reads CASSALLVNTGELFF. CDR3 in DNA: TGTGCCAGCAGCGCACTCTTGGTGAACACCGGGGAGCTGTTTTTT.

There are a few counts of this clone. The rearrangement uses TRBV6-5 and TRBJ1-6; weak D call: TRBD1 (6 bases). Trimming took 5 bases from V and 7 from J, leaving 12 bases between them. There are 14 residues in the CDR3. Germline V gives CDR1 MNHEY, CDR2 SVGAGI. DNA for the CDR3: TGTGCCAGCAGTAGAACAGGGCCCAATTCACCCCTCCACTTT. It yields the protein CASSRTGPNSPLHF.

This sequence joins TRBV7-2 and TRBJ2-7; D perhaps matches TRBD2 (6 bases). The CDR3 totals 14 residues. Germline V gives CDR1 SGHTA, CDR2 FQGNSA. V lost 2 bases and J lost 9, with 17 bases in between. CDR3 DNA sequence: TGTGCCAGCAGCTTAATCCCGGAGGGTGGCCTGCAGTACTTC. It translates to CASSLIPEGGLQYF.

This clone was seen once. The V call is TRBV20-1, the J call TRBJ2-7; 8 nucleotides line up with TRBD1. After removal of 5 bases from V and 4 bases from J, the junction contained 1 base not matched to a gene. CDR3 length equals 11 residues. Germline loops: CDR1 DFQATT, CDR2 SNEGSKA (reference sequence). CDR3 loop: CSAGQGYEQYF. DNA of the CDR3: TGCAGTGCTGGACAGGGTTACGAGCAGTACTTC.

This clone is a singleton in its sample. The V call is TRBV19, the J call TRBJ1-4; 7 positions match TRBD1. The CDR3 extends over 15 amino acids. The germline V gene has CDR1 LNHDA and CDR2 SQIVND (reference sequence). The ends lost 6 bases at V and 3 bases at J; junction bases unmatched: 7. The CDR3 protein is CASSLGGTANEKLFF. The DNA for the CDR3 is TGTGCCAGTAGCCTTGGGGGGACAGCTAATGAAAAACTGTTTTTT.

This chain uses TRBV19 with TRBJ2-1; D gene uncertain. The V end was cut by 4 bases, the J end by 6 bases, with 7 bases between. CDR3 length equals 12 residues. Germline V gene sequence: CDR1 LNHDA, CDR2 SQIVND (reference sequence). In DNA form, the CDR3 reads TGTGCCAGTAGTACCTATCCCAATGAGCAGTTCTTC. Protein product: CASSTYPNEQFF.

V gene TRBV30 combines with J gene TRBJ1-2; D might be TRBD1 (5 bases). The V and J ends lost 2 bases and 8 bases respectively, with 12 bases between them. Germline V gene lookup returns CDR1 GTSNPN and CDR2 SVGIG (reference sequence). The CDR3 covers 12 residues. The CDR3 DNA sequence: TGTGCCTGGAGTCGGGGGGACGGGGGCTACACCTTC. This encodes CAWSRGDGGYTF. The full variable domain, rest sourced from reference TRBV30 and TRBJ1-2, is SQTIHQWPATLVQPVGSPLSLECTVEGTSNPNLYWYRQAAGRGLQLLFYSVGIGQISSEVPQNLSASRPQDRQFILSSKKLLLSDSGFYLCAWSRGDGGYTFGSGTRLTVV.